The 4 T cell receptor beta chains below come from one sample, sequenced in a study of cytomegalovirus exposure and HLA in healthy donors. With 60 Vbeta and 13 Jbeta primers, the PCR was carried out. Profiling relied on immunoSEQ multiplex PCR, and the TCRdb table lists in-frame clones only, not all of them. The sample yields 87,000 or so clones, of which the top ten take up about 16%. Sequencing was done on a sample of PBMCs. Every receptor here comes from a man in his fifties or sixties in good health and CMV-seropositive.

This chain joins TRBV7-8 and TRBJ2-1, with 9 bases fitting TRBD1. Unmatched junction bases numbered 4, after V lost 0 bases and J lost 4 bases. Germline V gene lookup returns CDR1 SGHVS and CDR2 FQNEAQ. The CDR3 covers 16 residues. CDR3 residues: CASSLAGTGQYNEQFF. The CDR3 nucleotides are TGTGCCAGCAGCTTAGCGGGGACAGGGCAATACAATGAGCAGTTCTTC. The variable domain in full, with the rest retrieved from reference TRBV7-8 and TRBJ2-1, is GAGVSQSPRYKVAKRGQDVALRCDPISGHVSLFWYQQALGQGPEFLTYFQNEAQLDKSGLPSDRFFAERPEGSVSTLKIQRTQQEDSAVYLCASSLAGTGQYNEQFFGPGTRLTVL.

V usage is TRBV18 and J usage is TRBJ2-5; 8 bases map to TRBD2. Trimming cost V 5 bases and J 5 bases; bases outside gene matches: 7. The CDR3 consists of 14 residues. Germline V gene sequence: CDR1 KGHSH, CDR2 LQKENI. CDR3 amino acids: CASSTSGAGETQYF. In nucleotides, the CDR3 is TGTGCCAGCTCAACTAGCGGAGCGGGGGAGACCCAGTACTTC.

This CDR3 is CASSRGPGDGYTF. The CDR3 coding sequence is TGTGCCAGCAGCCGGGGACCGGGGGATGGCTACACCTTC. The chain uses TRBV7-2 and TRBJ1-2; D may be TRBD1 (5 bases). Germline loops: CDR1 SGHTA, CDR2 FQGNSA. There are 13 residues in the CDR3. V dropped 5 bases and J dropped 6 bases, with 13 bases sitting between them.

The V gene is TRBV7-9, the J gene TRBJ1-4; 7 bases are shared with TRBD1. The CDR3 runs 14 residues. With 5 bases clipped from V and 4 bases from J, the junction kept 4 bases outside the gene matches. Germline V gene sequence: CDR1 SEHNR, CDR2 FQNEAQ (reference sequence). Written as DNA, the CDR3 is TGTGCCAGCAGCCTAGGGGGCCGTAATGAAAAACTGTTTTTT. Translation gives CASSLGGRNEKLFF.